This is a list of T cell receptor beta chains from one sample in a study of radiation and T cells in renal cell carcinoma. Clones were read by immunoSEQ multiplex PCR, and TCRdb kept only the in-frame ones, dropping some. Among about 140,000 clones listed, over 80% were seen once. This specimen consisted of blood, obtained from a patient whose treatment included radiotherapy and nephrectomy. These receptors were collected from a woman between 50 and 59 years old with renal cell carcinoma. Each CDR3 is given with its conserved first and last residue. D genes are given only for firm matches. A row's size may be missing; if present it is once, few, many or a size class.

j_call | v_call | d_call | clone_size | cdr3_nt | cdr3_aa
TRBJ1-5 | TRBV25-1 | NA | NA | TGTGCCAGTACCGGGACGGGAAGCAATCAGCCCCAGCATTTT | CASTGTGSNQPQHF
TRBJ1-3 | TRBV6-5 | NA | NA | TGTGCCAGCAGTTTTAGAACGGGCGGCTCTGGAAACACCATATATTTT | CASSFRTGGSGNTIYF
TRBJ1-2 | TRBV14 | TRBD1 | NA | TGTGCCAGCAGCCAAGGCCCGGGACAGGGCCCAACCTTC | CASSQGPGQGPTF
TRBJ2-5 | TRBV5-6 | NA | NA | TGTGCCAGCAGCTTGACAGGGGAGGGAGAGACCCAGTACTTC | CASSLTGEGETQYF
TRBJ1-1 | TRBV5-1 | NA | NA | TGCGCCAGCAGCAGAACAGGGAACGATTACACTGAAGCTTTCTTT | CASSRTGNDYTEAFF
TRBJ2-7 | TRBV7-8 | TRBD1 | NA | TGTGCCAGCAGCGTATGGACAGGGGACAACGAGCAGTACTTC | CASSVWTGDNEQYF
TRBJ2-7 | TRBV6-5 | NA | once | TGTGCCAGCAGTAGGGCCGGCGAGCAGTACTTC | CASSRAGEQYF
TRBJ2-5 | TRBV7-2 | TRBD1 | once | TGTGCCAGCAGCTTTCAGGGGGCAGGGGAGACCCAGTACTTC | CASSFQGAGETQYF
TRBJ1-1 | TRBV7-9 | NA | NA | TGTGCCAGCAGCCCATCCGGGGCTCAGAACACTGAAGCTTTCTTT | CASSPSGAQNTEAFF
TRBJ1-5 | TRBV25-1 | NA | once | TGTGCCAGCAGGCCCGCAGGGGATAATCAGCCCCAGCATTTT | CASRPAGDNQPQHF
TRBJ2-7 | TRBV6-5 | NA | NA | TGTGCCAGCAGTTACTCGATCCCCACCTACGAGCAGTACTTC | CASSYSIPTYEQYF
TRBJ2-3 | TRBV14 | NA | NA | TGTGCCAGCAGCCAAGTGGCGTGGACAGATACGCAGTATTTT | CASSQVAWTDTQYF
TRBJ2-7 | TRBV5-1 | TRBD2 | NA | TGCGCCAGCAGCTTGGGGACTAGCGCCGGACGAGAGCAGTACTTC | CASSLGTSAGREQYF
TRBJ1-1 | TRBV25-1 | NA | NA | TGTGCCAGCAGTCCAGGGGCGACAGAAGGCACTGAAGCTTTCTTT | CASSPGATEGTEAFF
TRBJ2-2 | TRBV2 | NA | NA | TGTGCCAGCAGTGCCCTTAACACCGGGGAGCTGTTTTTT | CASSALNTGELFF
TRBJ2-3 | TRBV9 | NA | few | TGTGCCAGCAGGCCCCCCGTGGGAGATACGCAGTATTTT | CASRPPVGDTQYF
TRBJ1-6 | TRBV30 | NA | few | TGTGCCTGGAGTGTCCGAGCGGGTAATTCACCCCTCCACTTT | CAWSVRAGNSPLHF